Sequencing of this TCR beta chain was carried out in a study of T cells in Graves' hyperthyroidism and ophthalmopathy. Germline CDR1 is SGHVS and CDR2 is FNYEAQ. The length of the CDR3 is 16 residues. V lost 1 base, J lost 4 bases, and 16 bases lay in between. This clonotype was counted between two and nine times. Researchers amplified the TCR beta CDR3 regions from RNA transcripts. The TCR CDR3 was amplified in a first-round RT-PCR using the HTBI primer set. TCRdb reprocessed the multiplex PCR reads with MiXCR, giving one entry per CDR3 protein. Altogether 350,000 to 500,000 distinct CDR3 sequences are present, around 15% being singletons, with the ten largest covering 5% to 6%.

Sequenced: blood. This receptor was taken from a woman in her late teens or twenties with Graves' hyperthyroidism. The chain is built from TRBV7-6 and TRBJ1-2; no clear D gene. CDR3 bases: TGTGCCAGCAGCTTAGGATTACAGCAAGGGTCCTATGGCTACACCTTC. It specifies CASSLGLQQGSYGYTF.